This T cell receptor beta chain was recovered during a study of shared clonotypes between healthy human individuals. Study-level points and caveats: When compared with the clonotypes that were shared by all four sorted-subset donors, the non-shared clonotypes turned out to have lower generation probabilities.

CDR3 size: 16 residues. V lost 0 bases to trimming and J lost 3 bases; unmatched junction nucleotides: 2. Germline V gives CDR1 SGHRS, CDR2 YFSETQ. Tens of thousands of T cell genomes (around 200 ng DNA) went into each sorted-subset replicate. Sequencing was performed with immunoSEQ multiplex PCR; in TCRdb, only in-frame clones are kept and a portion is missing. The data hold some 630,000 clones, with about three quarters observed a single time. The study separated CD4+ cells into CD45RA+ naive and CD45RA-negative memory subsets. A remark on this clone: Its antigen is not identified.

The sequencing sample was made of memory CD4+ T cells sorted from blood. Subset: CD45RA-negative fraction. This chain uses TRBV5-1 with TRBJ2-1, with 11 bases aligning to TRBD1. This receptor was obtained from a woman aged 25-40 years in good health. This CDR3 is CASSLGGTGGYNEQFF. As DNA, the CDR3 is TGCGCCAGCAGCTTGGGCGGGACAGGGGGCTACAATGAGCAGTTCTTC.